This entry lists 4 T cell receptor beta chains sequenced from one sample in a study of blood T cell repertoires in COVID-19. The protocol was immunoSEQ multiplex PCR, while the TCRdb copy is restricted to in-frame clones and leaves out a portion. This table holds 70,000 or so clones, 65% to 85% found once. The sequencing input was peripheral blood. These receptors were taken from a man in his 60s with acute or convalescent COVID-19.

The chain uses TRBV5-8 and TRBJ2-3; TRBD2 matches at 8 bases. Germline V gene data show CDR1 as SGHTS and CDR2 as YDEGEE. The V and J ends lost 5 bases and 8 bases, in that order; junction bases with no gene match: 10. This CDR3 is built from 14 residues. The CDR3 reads CASRLGAGGLTQYF. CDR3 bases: TGTGCCAGCAGGCTAGGTGCGGGGGGCCTTACGCAGTATTTT.

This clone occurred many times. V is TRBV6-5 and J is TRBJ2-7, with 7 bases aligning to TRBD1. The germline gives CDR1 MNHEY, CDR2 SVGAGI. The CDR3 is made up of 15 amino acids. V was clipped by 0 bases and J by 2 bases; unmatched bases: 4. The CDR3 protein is CASSYSARGPYEQYF. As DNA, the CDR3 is TGTGCCAGCAGTTACTCGGCGAGGGGGCCCTACGAGCAGTACTTC.

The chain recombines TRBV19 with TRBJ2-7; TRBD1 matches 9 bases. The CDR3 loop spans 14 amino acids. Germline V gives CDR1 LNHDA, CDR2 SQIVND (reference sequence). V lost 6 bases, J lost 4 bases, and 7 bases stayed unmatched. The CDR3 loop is CASREGQGGYEQYF. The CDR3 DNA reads TGTGCCAGTAGGGAGGGACAGGGAGGATACGAGCAGTACTTC. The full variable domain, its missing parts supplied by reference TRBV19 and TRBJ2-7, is DGGITQSPKYLFRKEGQNVTLSCEQNLNHDAMYWYRQDPGQGLRLIYYSQIVNDFQKGDIAEGYSVSREKKESFPLTVTSAQKNPTAFYLCASREGQGGYEQYFGPGTRLTVT.

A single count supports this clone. This CDR3 reads CASSALGGGSYGYTF. DNA of the CDR3: TGTGCCAGCAGTGCCCTCGGGGGGGGAAGTTATGGCTACACCTTC. This chain links TRBV28 with TRBJ1-2; possibly TRBD1 for D (5 bases). The CDR3 is 15 residues long. V was shortened by 5 bases and J by 5 bases, with 18 bases between the two germline ends. CDR1 and CDR2 from the germline V gene are MDHEN and SYDVKM.